This T cell receptor beta chain was profiled in a study of Graves' ophthalmopathy and Graves' hyperthyroidism. Overall study context: Stable hyperthyroidism was defined by absence of ophthalmopathy within 18 months of follow-up.

The authors amplified TCR beta CDR3 regions from RNA transcripts. RT-PCR was first run with HTBI primers, then multiplex PCR in a second round. From the multiplex PCR reads, TCRdb called clonotypes with MiXCR, one entry per CDR3 protein. The sample carries over a million distinct CDR3 sequences, 36% recorded once. Patients in the hyperthyroidism group, adults aged 18 to 65, were newly diagnosed, under 2 months' duration. V was cut by 5 bases and J by 1 base, with 11 bases left in between. Germline-derived CDR1 and CDR2 are SEHNR and FQNEAQ (reference sequence). This CDR3 is built from 14 residues. General study results and limits: A majority of expanded thyroid clonotypes exceeding 0.001 frequency were likewise present in blood. A 13-signature model separated ophthalmopathy from stable hyperthyroidism, 85% to 90% sensitivity, approximately 80% specificity.

About this clonotype itself: The antigen is not known.

This clonotype was sampled from an adult man with Graves' hyperthyroidism. V and J are TRBV7-9 and TRBJ1-2; possible D gene TRBD1, 5 bases. The sample consisted of peripheral blood or thyroid tissue (not recorded which). The CDR3 loop is CASSPGDNNYGYTF. CDR3 nucleotides: TGTGCCAGCAGCCCGGGGGATAATAACTATGGCTACACCTTC.